A single sample gave rise to the 10 T cell receptor beta chains below, sequenced in a study of T cell changes during pregnancy in multiple sclerosis. Sequencing used immunoSEQ multiplex PCR; TCRdb keeps in-frame clones, though not all of them. The data show 50,000 to 70,000 clones, with about 92% seen just once and about 0.9% held by the top ten. The starting material was peripheral blood, obtained in the first trimester of pregnancy. The receptors were gathered from a female donor with multiple sclerosis, enrolled in a pregnancy study.

V and J are TRBV7-2 and TRBJ2-3; 9 bases line up with TRBD2. This CDR3 region has 15 residues. The V segment lost 4 bases and the J segment 2 bases; nucleotides outside the gene matches: 4. CDR1 and CDR2 (germline): SGHTA, FQGNSA. CDR3 amino acids: CASSSSGAPTDTQYF. The CDR3 nucleotides read TGTGCCAGCAGCTCTAGCGGGGCCCCCACAGATACGCAGTATTTT. Filled out from reference TRBV7-2 and TRBJ2-3, the complete variable domain reads GAGVSQSPSNKVTEKGKDVELRCDPISGHTALYWYRQSLGQGLEFLIYFQGNSAPDKSGLPSDRFSAERTGGSVSTLTIQRTQQEDSAVYLCASSSSGAPTDTQYFGPGTRLTVL.

This chain connects TRBV7-3 to TRBJ2-3; 9 bases align to TRBD1. Germline lookup yields CDR1 SGHTA and CDR2 FQGTGA. Germline trimming cut 4 bases from V and 0 bases from J; bases unmatched to any gene: 2. The length of the CDR3 is 15 residues. CDR3 protein: CASSSQGASTDTQYF. CDR3 bases: TGTGCCAGCAGCTCACAGGGGGCTAGCACAGATACGCAGTATTTT.

The chain is built from TRBV6-6 and TRBJ2-5; 9 bases are shared with TRBD1. CDR1 is MNHNY, CDR2 SVGAGI, per germline (reference sequence). This CDR3 comprises 16 residues. Trimming at V came to 2 bases and at J to 7 bases, leaving 11 bases not matched to a gene. This CDR3 is CASSYAGQGGVGTQYF. The CDR3 region has the DNA TGTGCCAGCAGTTACGCGGGACAGGGTGGGGTAGGGACCCAGTACTTC.

The V call is TRBV4-1, the J call TRBJ2-6; D call uncertain. Between the trimmed V and J ends, which lost 0 bases and 0 bases, there was a span of 6 bases. The CDR3 is 16 amino acids. Germline V gene data show CDR1 as MGHRA and CDR2 as YSYEKL. The DNA of the CDR3 is TGCGCCAGCAGCCAAGACTGGAGCTCTGGGGCCAACGTCCTGACTTTC. Translating gives CASSQDWSSGANVLTF.

The J gene is TRBJ2-7, the V gene TRBV30, with 7 bases matching TRBD1. The CDR3 contains 14 residues. The ends lost 3 bases at V and 3 bases at J; junction bases unmatched: 8. Germline lookup yields CDR1 GTSNPN and CDR2 SVGIG (reference sequence). As DNA, the CDR3 is TGTGCCTGGAGCCCCTTGAGACAGGGCTACGAGCAGTACTTC. Translating it yields CAWSPLRQGYEQYF.

J is TRBJ2-1 and V is TRBV5-4; TRBD2 agrees at 11 bases. V dropped 3 bases and J dropped 5; count of bases not matched to a gene: 4. Germline V gives CDR1 SGHNT, CDR2 YYREEE (reference sequence). The CDR3 extends over 15 amino acids. The chain's CDR3 is CASSYLAGGHNEQFF. CDR3 DNA sequence: TGTGCCAGCAGCTACCTAGCGGGGGGACACAATGAGCAGTTCTTC.

J is TRBJ2-7 and V is TRBV19, with TRBD1 identical over 8 bases. CDR1 and CDR2 (germline): LNHDA, SQIVND (reference sequence). The CDR3 covers 13 residues. The junction had 11 bases not matched to a gene; V was cut back by 9 bases and J by 7 bases. CDR3 DNA sequence: TGTGCCAGACTCCGGGACAGGAGAACAGAGCAGTACTTC. Translated, it gives CARLRDRRTEQYF.

This clone was recorded only once. V is TRBV30 and J is TRBJ1-5, with D uncertain. Looked up from germline, CDR1 is GTSNPN and CDR2 is SVGIG (reference sequence). The germline V and J ends were trimmed by 5 bases and 6 bases, with 14 bases remaining between them. The CDR3 has 13 amino acids. The CDR3: CAWATQTGQPQHF. The CDR3 DNA reads TGTGCCTGGGCAACCCAGACGGGTCAGCCCCAGCATTTT. Filled out from reference TRBV30 and TRBJ1-5, the complete variable domain reads SQTIHQWPATLVQPVGSPLSLECTVEGTSNPNLYWYRQAAGRGLQLLFYSVGIGQISSEVPQNLSASRPQDRQFILSSKKLLLSDSGFYLCAWATQTGQPQHFGDGTRLSIL.

The CDR3 protein is CASSQGSEQYF. CDR3 sequence (DNA): TGTGCCAGCAGCCAGGGGAGCGAGCAGTACTTC. This rearrangement joins TRBV7-3 to TRBJ2-7; D is perhaps TRBD1 (6 bases). V lost 5 bases, J lost 6 bases, and 8 bases lay in between. The CDR3 is made up of 11 amino acids. The V gene's germline CDR1 is SGHTA and CDR2 FQGTGA. The full variable domain, in which reference TRBV7-3 and TRBJ2-7 provide the parts outside the CDR3, is GAGVSQTPSNKVTEKGKYVELRCDPISGHTALYWYRQSLGQGPEFLIYFQGTGAADDSGLPNDRFFAVRPEGSVSTLKIQRTERGDSAVYLCASSQGSEQYFGPGTRLTVT.

The chain joins TRBV19 to TRBJ1-1, with D unclear. Trimming took off 1 base at V and 0 bases at J, with 9 bases between the two ends. CDR3 length: 15 residues. CDR1 LNHDA and CDR2 SQIVND come from the germline V gene (reference sequence). CDR3: CASSIARRMNTEAFF. The CDR3 coding sequence is TGTGCCAGTAGTATAGCCAGAAGAATGAACACTGAAGCTTTCTTT.